Listed here are 27 T cell receptor beta chains from one sample, sequenced in a study of cytomegalovirus exposure and HLA in healthy donors. The PCR was carried out with 60 Vbeta primers and 13 Jbeta primers. Clones were sequenced by immunoSEQ multiplex PCR, and TCRdb holds only the in-frame ones, with some missing. The sample records 25,000 to 35,000 clones, around 87% being singletons. The sequenced material came from PBMCs. All receptors derive from a boy younger than 18 in good health and CMV-seronegative.

V gene TRBV12-5 combines with J gene TRBJ2-3, with 8 bases identical to TRBD2. There are 14 residues in the CDR3. Germline assignment: CDR1 LGHNT and CDR2 FRNRAP. The trim removed 5 bases at V and 4 bases at J, leaving 5 bases unmatched. In DNA, the CDR3 is TGTGCTAGTGGTCCCGGACTAGCTTCAGATACGCAGTATTTT. It is translated as CASGPGLASDTQYF.

The CDR3 nucleotides are TGCGCCAGCAGTGAGTCGAAGCGGGGGGGCCTAGAGACCCAGTACTTC. As protein: CASSESKRGGLETQYF. The gene calls are TRBV10-2 and TRBJ2-5, with 10 bases identical to TRBD2. The CDR3 is 16 amino acids. Germline assignment: CDR1 WSHSY and CDR2 SAAADI. The trim removed 0 bases at V and 4 bases at J, leaving 5 bases unmatched.

This chain connects TRBV11-3 to TRBJ2-2; 7 bases map to TRBD2. Losses at the gene ends were 0 bases for V and 0 bases for J; bases not matched to a gene: 7. Per the germline V gene, CDR1 is SGHNT and CDR2 is YENEEA. This CDR3 region has 18 residues. In DNA, the CDR3 is TGTGCCAGCAGCTTAGATCAAGGCGGGAGTACGAACACCGGGGAGCTGTTTTTT. It codes for CASSLDQGGSTNTGELFF.

This clone was recorded once. The rearrangement joins TRBV5-5 to TRBJ1-1; possible D gene TRBD1, 6 bases. Germline loops: CDR1 SGHKS, CDR2 YYEKEE (reference sequence). With 3 bases removed from V and 0 bases from J, the gap between germline ends came to 12 bases. CDR3 length equals 15 residues. In nucleotides, the CDR3 is TGTGCCAGCAGCTCTTCCGGGACATTGAACACTGAAGCTTTCTTT. Amino acids: CASSSSGTLNTEAFF.

This chain links TRBV14 with TRBJ1-2; no firm D call. The CDR3 is made up of 12 amino acids. With 1 base removed from V and 4 bases from J, the gap between germline ends came to 4 bases. Looked up from germline, CDR1 is SGHDN and CDR2 is FVKESK. The CDR3 protein is CASSQGPYGYTF. As DNA, the CDR3 is TGTGCCAGCAGCCAAGGGCCCTATGGCTACACCTTC.

This sequence joins TRBV5-1 and TRBJ2-7; 9 bases fit TRBD1. V was clipped by 4 bases and J by 4 bases; unmatched bases: 12. CDR1 SGHRS and CDR2 YFSETQ come from the germline V gene. The CDR3 contains 16 residues. The CDR3 nucleotides are TGCGCCAGCAGCCCGAGGCTGGACAGGGGTCTTTACGAGCAGTACTTC. Amino acid sequence: CASSPRLDRGLYEQYF. Combining the CDR3 with reference TRBV5-1 and TRBJ2-7 gives the whole variable domain KAGVTQTPRYLIKTRGQQVTLSCSPISGHRSVSWYQQTPGQGLQFLFEYFSETQRNKGNFPGRFSGRQFSNSRSEMNVSTLELGDSALYLCASSPRLDRGLYEQYFGPGTRLTVT.

This clone was counted a single time. The chain has TRBV4-2 and TRBJ2-7; D not resolved. The V gene's germline CDR1 is LGHNA and CDR2 YNFKEQ. This CDR3 contains 16 residues. Trimming left V 0 bases short and J 4 bases short, with 16 bases between. The CDR3 nucleotides read TGTGCCAGCAGCCAAGATTCCCCTTTGGCAGATTACGAGCAGTACTTC. Protein product: CASSQDSPLADYEQYF.

This chain connects TRBV7-9 to TRBJ2-2, with D possibly TRBD1 on 6 matching bases. Looked up from germline, CDR1 is SEHNR and CDR2 is FQNEAQ (reference sequence). V was clipped by 1 base and J by 1 base, with 7 bases between them. CDR3 size: 15 residues. CDR3 region: CASSLGRGNTGELFF. CDR3 sequence (DNA): TGTGCCAGCAGCTTAGGCAGGGGGAACACCGGGGAGCTGTTTTTT.

The sample holds a few counts of this clone. The chain employs TRBV5-1 and TRBJ2-1, with D possibly matching TRBD2 (7 bases). This CDR3 has 15 residues. The V gene's germline CDR1 is SGHRS and CDR2 YFSETQ. V was clipped by 1 base and J by 8 bases, with 16 bases between them. CDR3 DNA: TGCGCCAGCAGCTTGATGGCGGGGGCCGGAGATGAGCAGTTCTTC. This sequence encodes CASSLMAGAGDEQFF.

This clone was recorded once. The gene calls are TRBV29-1 and TRBJ2-5; D unresolved. V gave up 3 bases and J gave up 5 bases, with 10 bases separating them. CDR3 length: 12 amino acids. Germline assignment: CDR1 SQVTM and CDR2 ANQGSEA. CDR3 amino acids: CSVDRGTETQYF. In DNA form, the CDR3 reads TGCAGCGTTGATCGCGGCACGGAGACCCAGTACTTC.

The CDR3 loop is CASSPESSGGAYEQYF. CDR3 in DNA: TGTGCCAGCTCACCTGAGTCTAGCGGGGGGGCTTACGAGCAGTACTTC. The genes are TRBV18 and TRBJ2-7; 12 bases match TRBD2. This CDR3 comprises 16 residues. V lost 3 bases to trimming and J lost 4 bases; unmatched junction nucleotides: 7. The germline V gene has CDR1 KGHSH and CDR2 LQKENI.

The chain links TRBV25-1 to TRBJ2-1; 12 bases are a match to TRBD2. Germline trimming cut 6 bases from V and 1 base from J; bases unmatched to any gene: 1. Germline V CDR1 and CDR2: MGHDK, SYGVNS. The length of the CDR3 is 15 residues. The CDR3 DNA is TGTGCCAGCAGAGGGACTAGCGGGTCCTACAATGAGCAGTTCTTC. It is translated as CASRGTSGSYNEQFF.

This sequence joins TRBV11-1 and TRBJ2-2; D perhaps matches TRBD2 (6 bases). CDR3 length: 15 residues. V was clipped by 0 bases and J by 4 bases, with 9 bases between them. Germline CDR1 and CDR2: SGHAT and FQDESV (reference sequence). This CDR3 reads CASSLAGGATGELFF. The DNA of the CDR3 is TGTGCCAGCAGCTTAGCGGGCGGGGCCACCGGGGAGCTGTTTTTT.

The rearrangement links TRBV28 to TRBJ2-5, with 10 bases matching TRBD1. Matching the DNA end better, TRBJ2-7 makes the J call doubtful. This CDR3 is built from 15 residues. The germline V gene encodes CDR1 MDHEN and CDR2 SYDVKM. The CDR3: CASSHSGTGDYEQYF. In nucleotides, the CDR3 is TGTGCCAGCAGTCACTCCGGGACAGGGGACTACGAGCAGTACTTC.

The chain combines TRBV9 with TRBJ2-3, with D perhaps matching TRBD1 (10 bases). CDR1 SGDLS and CDR2 YYNGEE come from the germline V gene. The CDR3 runs 19 residues. The ends were cut back, 10 bases at V and 2 bases at J, with 32 bases in the middle. The CDR3 spells CALGRQGARGGAPTDTQYF. The CDR3 DNA is TGTGCCTTGGGGAGACAGGGGGCGCGGGGGGGCGCTCCCACAGATACGCAGTATTTT.

This sequence joins TRBV2 and TRBJ1-3, with 7 bases lining up with TRBD1. This CDR3 spans 17 amino acids. The V segment lost 0 bases and the J segment 1 base; nucleotides outside the gene matches: 6. Germline CDR1 is SNHLY and CDR2 is FYNNEI. DNA for the CDR3: TGTGCCAGCAGTGAAGCGCTTCGCAGGGGGTCTGGAAACACCATATATTTT. Protein sequence: CASSEALRRGSGNTIYF.

The chain carries TRBV6-6 and TRBJ1-6, with a tentative D call TRBD1 (6 bases). V lost 7 bases and J 4 bases, leaving 11 bases between the germline ends. The CDR3 contains 14 residues. Germline CDR1 is MNHNY and CDR2 is SVGAGI (reference sequence). The CDR3 reads CASTYQGYNSPLHF. CDR3 nucleotides: TGTGCCAGCACCTATCAGGGGTATAATTCACCCCTCCACTTT.

The CDR3 region has the DNA TGTGCCATCAGTGAGTCCAAGGGACAGGAAGCTTTCTTT. The encoded protein is CAISESKGQEAFF. The chain uses TRBV10-3 and TRBJ1-1, with 7 bases lining up with TRBD1. Germline V lookup: CDR1 ENHRY, CDR2 SYGVKD. CDR3 length: 13 amino acids. J gave up 8 bases and V 0 bases, and 3 bases lay outside the gene matches.

V usage is TRBV29-1 and J usage is TRBJ1-2, with no clear D. Germline V gene data show CDR1 as SQVTM and CDR2 as ANQGSEA. V was shortened by 3 bases and J by 8 bases, with 10 bases between the two germline ends. The CDR3 sequence is 11 residues long. CDR3 amino acids: CSVDTSGGYTF. The CDR3 region has the DNA TGCAGCGTTGACACAAGCGGGGGCTACACCTTC.

The chain has TRBV19 and TRBJ1-1; TRBD1 might be the D (5 bases). The CDR3 contains 15 residues. Germline V gene sequence: CDR1 LNHDA, CDR2 SQIVND (reference sequence). V was trimmed by 7 bases and J by 4 bases, leaving 19 bases between them. CDR3 sequence (DNA): TGTGCCAGTAATCTGAAGGAGGGAGGGGTCACTGAAGCTTTCTTT. It specifies CASNLKEGGVTEAFF.

The chain is built from TRBV5-1 and TRBJ2-3, with TRBD2 matching 9 bases. The CDR3 sequence is 15 residues long. Looked up from germline, CDR1 is SGHRS and CDR2 is YFSETQ. V lost 2 bases to trimming and J lost 5 bases; unmatched junction nucleotides: 6. The CDR3 loop is CASSFALAGRDTQYF. The CDR3, as DNA: TGCGCCAGCAGCTTTGCTCTAGCGGGGAGAGATACGCAGTATTTT. The whole variable domain, remainder taken from reference TRBV5-1 and TRBJ2-3, is KAGVTQTPRYLIKTRGQQVTLSCSPISGHRSVSWYQQTPGQGLQFLFEYFSETQRNKGNFPGRFSGRQFSNSRSEMNVSTLELGDSALYLCASSFALAGRDTQYFGPGTRLTVL.

In its sample, this clone was seen a few times. V gene TRBV4-1 combines with J gene TRBJ1-5; perhaps TRBD1 as D (5 bases). The V gene's germline CDR1 is MGHRA and CDR2 YSYEKL. The CDR3 spans 14 residues. The V end lost 4 bases, the J end lost 6 bases, and 13 bases lay between the germline ends. The CDR3 sequence is CASSPDRTPQPQHF. The DNA of the CDR3 is TGCGCCAGCAGCCCAGACAGAACCCCTCAGCCCCAGCATTTT.

The V call is TRBV11-3, the J call TRBJ2-7; weak D call: TRBD2 (5 bases). V was trimmed by 1 base and J by 4 bases, leaving 8 bases between them. The germline V gene encodes CDR1 SGHNT and CDR2 YENEEA. This CDR3 contains 13 residues. CDR3 region: CASSLGGLYEQYF. In nucleotides, the CDR3 is TGTGCCAGCAGCTTAGGAGGGTTGTACGAGCAGTACTTC.

This sequence joins TRBV5-1 and TRBJ2-7; 10 nucleotides line up with TRBD2. Losses at the gene ends were 0 bases for V and 2 bases for J; bases not matched to a gene: 5. CDR1 and CDR2 from the germline V gene are SGHRS and YFSETQ. CDR3 size: 16 residues. CDR3 amino acids: CASSLDWTSGTYEQYF. CDR3 coding DNA: TGCGCCAGCAGCTTGGACTGGACTAGCGGTACCTACGAGCAGTACTTC.

This chain joins TRBV12-5 and TRBJ2-3; no definite D call. The CDR3 totals 12 residues. Germline values: CDR1 LGHNT, CDR2 FRNRAP. V was trimmed by 7 bases and J by 2 bases, leaving 7 bases between them. The CDR3 DNA sequence: TGTGCTAGTGCCTACTACACAGATACGCAGTATTTT. Its protein product is CASAYYTDTQYF.

The chain joins TRBV7-7 to TRBJ2-5; a weak D match, TRBD1 (5 bases). This CDR3 contains 15 residues. V was trimmed by 4 bases and J by 5 bases, leaving 17 bases between them. Germline CDR1 SSHAT, CDR2 FNYEAQ (reference sequence). CDR3 residues: CASSYDVAGWETQYF. The CDR3 bases are TGTGCCAGCAGCTACGATGTGGCAGGGTGGGAGACCCAGTACTTC.

The rearrangement uses TRBV7-3 and TRBJ2-1, with D possibly TRBD2 on 5 matching bases. CDR3 length equals 14 residues. CDR1 is SGHTA, CDR2 FQGTGA, per germline. The V gene lost 1 base and the J gene lost 6 bases, with 10 bases spanning the gap. The CDR3 protein is CASSLMGSGNEQFF. The CDR3 nucleotides read TGTGCCAGCAGCTTAATGGGGAGTGGCAATGAGCAGTTCTTC. Variable domain in full (rest from reference TRBV7-3 and TRBJ2-1): GAGVSQTPSNKVTEKGKYVELRCDPISGHTALYWYRQSLGQGPEFLIYFQGTGAADDSGLPNDRFFAVRPEGSVSTLKIQRTERGDSAVYLCASSLMGSGNEQFFGPGTRLTVL.